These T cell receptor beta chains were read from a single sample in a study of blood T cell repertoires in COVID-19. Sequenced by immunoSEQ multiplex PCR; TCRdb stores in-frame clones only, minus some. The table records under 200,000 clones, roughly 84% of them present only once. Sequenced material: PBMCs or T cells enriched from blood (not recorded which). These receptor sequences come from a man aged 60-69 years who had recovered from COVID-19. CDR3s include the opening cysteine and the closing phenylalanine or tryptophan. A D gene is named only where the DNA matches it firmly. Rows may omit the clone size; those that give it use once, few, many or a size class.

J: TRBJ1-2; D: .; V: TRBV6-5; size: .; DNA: TGTGCCGGAACACAGGGACAAGGCTACACCTTC; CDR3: CAGTQGQGYTF
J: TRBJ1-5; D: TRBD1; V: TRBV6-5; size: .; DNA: TGTGCCAGCAGCACGGGACAGGGGGGCAATCAGCCCCAGCATTTT; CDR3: CASSTGQGGNQPQHF
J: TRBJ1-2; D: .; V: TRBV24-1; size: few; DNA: TGTGCCACCAGTGTGGGGGCGGCCTATGGCTACACCTTC; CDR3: CATSVGAAYGYTF
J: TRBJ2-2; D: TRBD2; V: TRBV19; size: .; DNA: TGTGCCAGTAGTATGAGGGGACTAGCGCCTACCGGGGAGCTGTTTTTT; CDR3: CASSMRGLAPTGELFF
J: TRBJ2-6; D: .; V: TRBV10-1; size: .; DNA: TGCGGGTGGAGCCGAAGGTCTGGGGCCAACGTCCTGACTTTC; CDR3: CGWSRRSGANVLTF
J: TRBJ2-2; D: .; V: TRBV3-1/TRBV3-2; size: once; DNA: TGTGCCAGCAGCCAAGCACGGGACACCGGGGAGCTGTTTTTT; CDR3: CASSQARDTGELFF
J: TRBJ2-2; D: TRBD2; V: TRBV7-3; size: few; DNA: TGTGCCAGCAGCTTAGGGGGACTAGCGAACACCGGGGAGCTGTTTTTT; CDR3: CASSLGGLANTGELFF
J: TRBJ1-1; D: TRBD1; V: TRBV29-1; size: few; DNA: TGCAGCGTTGACGCTGAACAGGGGGGAGCTTTCTTT; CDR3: CSVDAEQGGAFF
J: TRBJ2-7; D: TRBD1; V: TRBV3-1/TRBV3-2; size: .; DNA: TGTGCCAGCAGCCCTCCCGGGACAGGGCCAGACGAGCAGTACTTC; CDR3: CASSPPGTGPDEQYF
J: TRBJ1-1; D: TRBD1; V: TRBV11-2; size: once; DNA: TGTGCCAGCAGCTGGGAGGACAGGTTAGAAGCTTTCTTT; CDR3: CASSWEDRLEAFF
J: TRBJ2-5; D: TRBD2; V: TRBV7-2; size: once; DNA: TGTGCCAGCAGCTTAGGGGGCGCGGGAGGGCACGAGACCCAGTACTTC; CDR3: CASSLGGAGGHETQYF
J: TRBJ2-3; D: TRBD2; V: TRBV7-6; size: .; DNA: TGTGCCAGCAGCTCACCGGGACTAGCGGGAGGAGGGGAATTTTGGGATACGCAGTATTTT; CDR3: CASSSPGLAGGGEFWDTQYF
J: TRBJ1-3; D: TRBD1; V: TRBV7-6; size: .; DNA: TGTGCCAGCAGCCCCCACGTTCGGGACAGGGGGAGAAACACCATATATTTT; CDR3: CASSPHVRDRGRNTIYF
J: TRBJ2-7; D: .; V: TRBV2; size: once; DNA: TGTGCCAGCAGTGAACTCGCGGGTCCCTTCGAGCAGTACTTC; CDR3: CASSELAGPFEQYF
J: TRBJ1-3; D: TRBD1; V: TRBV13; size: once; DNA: TGTGCCAGCAGCTTAGGCCAGGGGGTAGAAGGAAACACCATATATTTT; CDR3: CASSLGQGVEGNTIYF
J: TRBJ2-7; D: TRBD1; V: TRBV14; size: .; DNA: TGTGCCAGCAGCCAAGCCGGGACAGGGGCGGACGAGCAGTACTTC; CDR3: CASSQAGTGADEQYF
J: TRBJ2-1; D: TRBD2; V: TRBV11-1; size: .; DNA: TGTGCCAGCAGCTTAGAGAGCGGGAGTATGGACAATGAGCAGTTCTTC; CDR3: CASSLESGSMDNEQFF
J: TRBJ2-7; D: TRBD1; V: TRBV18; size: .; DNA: TGTGCCAGCGGCGCGAGACAGGGCTGGTACGAGCAGTACTTC; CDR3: CASGARQGWYEQYF
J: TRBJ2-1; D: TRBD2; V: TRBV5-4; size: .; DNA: TGTGCCAGCAGCGCATCTAGCGGGAGTTACAATGAGCAGTTCTTC; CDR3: CASSASSGSYNEQFF
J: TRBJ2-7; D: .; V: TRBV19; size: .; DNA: TGTGCCAGTAGTAGACAGGGAGGCGACGAGCAGTACTTC; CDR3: CASSRQGGDEQYF
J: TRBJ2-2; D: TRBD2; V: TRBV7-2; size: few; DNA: TGTGCCAGCAGCTTAGCAGCGACTAGCGGCGGGGAGCTGTTTTTT; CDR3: CASSLAATSGGELFF
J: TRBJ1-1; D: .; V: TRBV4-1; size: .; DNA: TGCGCCAGCAGCCAAGATGGGGGGAGCGGGACTGAAGCTTTCTTT; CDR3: CASSQDGGSGTEAFF
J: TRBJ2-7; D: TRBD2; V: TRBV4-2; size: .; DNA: TGTGCCAGCAGCCAAGATGGCGGGGGGGTTTCCTACGAGCAGTACTTC; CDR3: CASSQDGGGVSYEQYF
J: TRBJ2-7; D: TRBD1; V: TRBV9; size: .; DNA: TGTGCCAGCAGCGTAGCCGGGACAGGTTCTTACGAGCAGTACTTC; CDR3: CASSVAGTGSYEQYF
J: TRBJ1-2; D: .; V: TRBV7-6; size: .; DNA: TGTGCCAGCAGCTTAGTAGAACAGGCCTATGGCTACACCTTC; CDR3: CASSLVEQAYGYTF
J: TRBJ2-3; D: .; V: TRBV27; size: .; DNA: TGTGCCAGCAGTTCTCGACAGTTCACAGATACGCAGTATTTT; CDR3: CASSSRQFTDTQYF
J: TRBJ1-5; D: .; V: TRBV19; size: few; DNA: TGTGCCAGTAGTATGTCCGGTTCCGTCCTTTTACCCCAGCATTTT; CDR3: CASSMSGSVLLPQHF